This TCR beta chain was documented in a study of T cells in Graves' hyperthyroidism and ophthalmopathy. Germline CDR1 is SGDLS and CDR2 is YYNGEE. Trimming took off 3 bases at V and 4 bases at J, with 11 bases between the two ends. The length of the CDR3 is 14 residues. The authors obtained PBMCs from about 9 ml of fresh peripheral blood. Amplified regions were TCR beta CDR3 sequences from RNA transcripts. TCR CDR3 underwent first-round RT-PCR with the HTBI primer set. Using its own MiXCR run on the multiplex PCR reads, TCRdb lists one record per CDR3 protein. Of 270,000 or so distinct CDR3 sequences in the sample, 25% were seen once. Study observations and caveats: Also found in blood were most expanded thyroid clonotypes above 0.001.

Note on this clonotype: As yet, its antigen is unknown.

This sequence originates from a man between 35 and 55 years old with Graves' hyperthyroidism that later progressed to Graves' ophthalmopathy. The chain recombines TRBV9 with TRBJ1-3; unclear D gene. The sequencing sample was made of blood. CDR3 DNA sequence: TGTGCCAGCAGCGCATCACAAGGAGGAAACACCATATATTTT. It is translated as CASSASQGGNTIYF.